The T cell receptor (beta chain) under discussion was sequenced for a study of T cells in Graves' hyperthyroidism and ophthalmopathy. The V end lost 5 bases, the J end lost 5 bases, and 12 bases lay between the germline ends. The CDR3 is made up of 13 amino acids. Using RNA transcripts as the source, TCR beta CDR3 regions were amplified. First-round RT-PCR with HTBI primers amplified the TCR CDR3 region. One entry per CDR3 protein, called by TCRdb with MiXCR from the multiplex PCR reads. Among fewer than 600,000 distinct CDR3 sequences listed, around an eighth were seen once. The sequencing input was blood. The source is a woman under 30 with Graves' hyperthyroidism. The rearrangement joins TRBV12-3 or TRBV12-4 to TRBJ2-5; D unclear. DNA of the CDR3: TGTGCCAGCAGTCGCGCGGACGTGGAGACCCAGTACTTC. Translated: CASSRADVETQYF.